This T cell receptor beta chain is drawn from a study of OX40 agonist ivuxolimab in advanced cancers. In the study overall: Ivuxolimab is an agonistic anti-OX40 (CD134) antibody, and patients were treated with it. Three dose-escalation patients had partial responses: one with hepatocellular carcinoma and two with cutaneous melanoma. General study points: Dose levels from 0.1 to 3.0 mg/kg saw CD4+ and CD8+ blood T cells expand clonally by week 6. CD8+ T cells were the subset that, on average, had more expanded clones than CD4+.

The method was immunoSEQ multiplex PCR; TCRdb's version includes in-frame clones alone and lacks a portion of them. This table holds under 65,000 clones, 80% to 90% found once. As to this clone: Antigen specificity is unknown.

The CDR3 contains 14 residues. V was pared by 6 bases and J by 0 bases, with 9 bases between. Germline CDR1 is MNHNY and CDR2 is SVGAGI (reference sequence). The material was CD4+ or CD8+ T cells sorted from blood, obtained in a trial of the OX40 agonist ivuxolimab. This sequence joins TRBV6-6 and TRBJ2-4; tentatively, D is TRBD1 or TRBD2 (5 bases each). The receptor comes from an adult with an advanced solid tumor such as melanoma, head and neck, liver or kidney cancer. The CDR3 coding sequence is TGTGCCAGCAGGGGGACCCAAGCCAAAAACATTCAGTACTTC. Amino acids: CASRGTQAKNIQYF.